This T cell receptor (beta chain) is from a study of untreated major depressive disorder (dated by TCRdb to 2016 to 2018). Some background on the complete study: A cross-sectional case-control design was used to compare T cell phenotype and TCR repertoire between antidepressant-free major depressive disorder patients and individually matched non-depressed controls. The TCRbeta sequencing followed up on differences in Vbeta 5.1, Vbeta 11 and Vbeta 22 usage that flow cytometry had shown in the whole cohort.

On this clone itself: What antigen it recognizes has not been identified. No per-base quality is available; no much larger clone lies one base away.

Every depressed patient was matched in pairs with a non-depressed control on sex, age, current smoking status and body mass index. Every participant was of European descent. Controls had no mood disorder either currently or in their lifetime and had a Quick Inventory of Depressive Symptoms-Self Report score of 5 or lower. Participants were excluded if they had major medical conditions, Axis I/II comorbidities, regular medication or illicit drug use, or weekly alcohol intake above 100 g. About 30 ml of peripheral blood was collected into EDTA tubes from each participant. Thawed PBMCs underwent magnetic negative selection with the BD IMag Human CD4 T Lymphocyte Enrichment Set to purify CD4+ T cells. Flow cytometry confirmed that the CD4+ enrichment method typically gave about 95% purity. A subgroup of a few case-control pairs, chosen blind to chemokine receptor expression and flow-cytometric repertoire skewing results, underwent TCRbeta sequencing. Every blood sample was taken in the morning at 8:00 a.m., after which PBMCs were separated out using Ficoll-Hypaque gradient centrifugation. PBMCs were cryopreserved by gradual cooling to -80°C and stored in liquid nitrogen until assayed.

Overall results and qualifications from the work: The sequencing comparisons used one-tailed planned tests on only three preselected Vbeta families. Sequencing confirmed higher TRBV05-01 (Vbeta 5.1) usage among CD4+ T cells of depressed patients than controls, with p = 0.040 in a one-tailed test. In the sequencing data, TRBV25-01 and TRBV02-01 usage matched the flow-cytometry pattern but was not statistically significant. Strict matching and exclusion criteria produced a comparatively small study sample, limiting generalizability of findings. The top five TRBV05-01 clones in every sequenced subject were all private clones.

The Qiagen DNeasy Blood and Tissue Kit was used to extract total genomic DNA from the purified CD4+ T cells. Amplification and sequencing of the TCRbeta CDR3 region, as defined according to IMGT, were carried out with immunoSEQ immunosequencing protocols. In the original analysis: Raw sequence data were preprocessed by the immunoSEQ service for PCR and sequencing error correction. Data were loaded into the immunoSEQ Analyzer and further analyzed with VDJtools v1.0.7. Patient-control differences were tested with the paired Wilcoxon signed-rank test. Sourced from immuneACCESS, this table was stored by TCRdb with only in-frame sequences that have V and J called. A share of the clones is absent; for the studies checked, an unresolved V gene accounts for under half, and the remainder has no known explanation. V and J calls and clone size are those listed in that table; D and trimming were worked out from the DNA. This sample is represented by tens of thousands of clones; 85% to 95% of them were singletons. Of the sample, roughly 0.33% falls within the top ten clones.

The CDR3 sequence holds 14 residues, the cysteine and phenylalanine included. The CDR3 DNA has 42 bases and is translated from base 1. Based on the germline V gene (reference sequence), the CDR1 and CDR2 sequences are GTSNPN and SVGIG. V is cut by 7 bases and J by 0 bases, and the space between the germline ends is 14 bases. The clonotype was recovered from a man younger than 45 in good health. This sequence uses TRBV30 and TRBJ2-3; the D gene identity is not certain. Sequenced: CD4+ T cells from PBMCs. The DNA sequence is as follows: TGTGCCTCTGGAGAGGTAGGCAGCACAGATACGCAGTATTTT. This yields the protein CASGEVGSTDTQYF.